This TCR beta chain was observed in a study of T cell responses to AZD1222 COVID-19 vaccine. Here immunoSEQ multiplex PCR was the method, and the copy in TCRdb shows in-frame clones only, minus some. Found here are some 42,000 clones, approximately 88% of them singletons; the top ten hold over 15%. V gave up 4 bases and J gave up 0 bases, with 7 bases separating them. CDR1 is SQVTM and CDR2 is ANQGSEA in the germline V gene. The CDR3 runs 14 residues. This chain connects TRBV29-1 to TRBJ2-6; possibly TRBD1 for D (6 bases). Source: peripheral blood, taken 28 days after the second AZD1222 dose. The receptor comes from an adult who received the AZD1222 COVID-19 vaccine. The CDR3 protein is CSVADSSGANVLTF. CDR3 nucleotides: TGCAGCGTTGCGGACAGCTCTGGGGCCAACGTCCTGACTTTC.